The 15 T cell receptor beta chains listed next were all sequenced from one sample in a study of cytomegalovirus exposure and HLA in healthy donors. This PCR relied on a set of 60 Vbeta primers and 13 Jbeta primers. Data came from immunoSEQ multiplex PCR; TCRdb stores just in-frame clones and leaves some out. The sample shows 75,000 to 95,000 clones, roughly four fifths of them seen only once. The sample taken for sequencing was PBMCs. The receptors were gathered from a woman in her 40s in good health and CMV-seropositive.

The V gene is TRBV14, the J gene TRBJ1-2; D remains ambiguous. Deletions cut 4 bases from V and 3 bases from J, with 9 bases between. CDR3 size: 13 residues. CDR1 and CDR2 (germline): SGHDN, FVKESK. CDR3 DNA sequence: TGTGCCAGCAGCCCCGGGAGGGACTATGGCTACACCTTC. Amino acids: CASSPGRDYGYTF. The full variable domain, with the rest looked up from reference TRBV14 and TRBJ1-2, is EAGVTQFPSHSVIEKGQTVTLRCDPISGHDNLYWYRRVMGKEIKFLLHFVKESKQDESGMPNNRFLAERTGGTYSTLKVQPAELEDSGVYFCASSPGRDYGYTFGSGTRLTVV.

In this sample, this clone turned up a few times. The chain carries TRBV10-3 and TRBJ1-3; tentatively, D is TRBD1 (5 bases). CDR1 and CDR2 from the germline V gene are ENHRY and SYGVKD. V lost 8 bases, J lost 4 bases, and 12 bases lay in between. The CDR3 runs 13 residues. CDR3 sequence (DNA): TGTGCCATCTATCAGGGATCGGGAAACACCATATATTTT. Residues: CAIYQGSGNTIYF.

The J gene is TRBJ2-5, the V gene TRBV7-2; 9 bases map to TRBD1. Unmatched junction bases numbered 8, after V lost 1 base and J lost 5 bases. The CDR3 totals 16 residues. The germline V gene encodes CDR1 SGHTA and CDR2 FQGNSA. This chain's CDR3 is CASSLDHDRGGETQYF. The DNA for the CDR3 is TGTGCCAGCAGCTTAGACCATGACAGGGGGGGCGAGACCCAGTACTTC.

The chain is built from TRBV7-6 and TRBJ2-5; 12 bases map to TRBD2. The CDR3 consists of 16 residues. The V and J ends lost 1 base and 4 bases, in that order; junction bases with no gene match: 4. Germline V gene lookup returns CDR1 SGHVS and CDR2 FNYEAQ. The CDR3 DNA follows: TGTGCCAGCAGCTTAGTGACTAGCGGGAGAGGAGAGACCCAGTACTTC. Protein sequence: CASSLVTSGRGETQYF.

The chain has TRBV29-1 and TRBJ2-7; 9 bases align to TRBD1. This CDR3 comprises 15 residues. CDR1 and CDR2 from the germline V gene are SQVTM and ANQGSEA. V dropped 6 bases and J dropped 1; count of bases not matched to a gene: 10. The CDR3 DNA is TGCAGCGTGAGCTCCATCGGGACAGGGTCCTACGAGCAGTACTTC. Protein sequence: CSVSSIGTGSYEQYF.

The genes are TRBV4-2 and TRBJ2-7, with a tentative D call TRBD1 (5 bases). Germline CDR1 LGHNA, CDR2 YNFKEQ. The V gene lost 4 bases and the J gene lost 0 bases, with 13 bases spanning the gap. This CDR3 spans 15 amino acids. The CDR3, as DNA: TGTGCCAGCAGCCCCTCCCAAGGGGCCTCCTACGAGCAGTACTTC. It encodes CASSPSQGASYEQYF.

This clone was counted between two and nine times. CDR3 protein: CASSLRDERATYEQYF. The CDR3 coding sequence is TGTGCCAGCAGCTTAAGGGATGAGCGGGCGACCTACGAGCAGTACTTC. The V call is TRBV11-2, the J call TRBJ2-7; D is possibly TRBD2 (6 bases). This CDR3 comprises 16 residues. In germline, CDR1 is SGHAT, CDR2 FQNNGV. The V end lost 2 bases, the J end lost 2 bases, and 16 bases lay between the germline ends.

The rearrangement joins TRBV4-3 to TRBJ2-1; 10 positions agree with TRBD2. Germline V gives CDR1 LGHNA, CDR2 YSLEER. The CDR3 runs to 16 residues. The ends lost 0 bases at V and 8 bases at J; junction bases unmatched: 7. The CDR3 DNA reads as TGCGCCAGCAGCCAAGATTCCCCTAGCGGGAGCTATGAGCAGTTCTTC. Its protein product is CASSQDSPSGSYEQFF.

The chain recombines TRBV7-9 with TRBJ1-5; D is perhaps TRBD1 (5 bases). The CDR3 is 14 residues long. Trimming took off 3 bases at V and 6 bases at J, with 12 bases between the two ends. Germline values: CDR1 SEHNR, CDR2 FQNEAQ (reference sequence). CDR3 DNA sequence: TGTGCCAGCAGCTTGGACCACCAGGGTCAGCCCCAGCATTTT. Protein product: CASSLDHQGQPQHF.

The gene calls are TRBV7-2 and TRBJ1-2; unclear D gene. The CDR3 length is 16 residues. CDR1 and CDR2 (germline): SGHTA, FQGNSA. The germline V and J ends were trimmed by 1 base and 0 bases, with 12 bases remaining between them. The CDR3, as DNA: TGTGCCAGCAGCTTAGTGTCTGGAGTAGCTAACTATGGCTACACCTTC. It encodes CASSLVSGVANYGYTF.

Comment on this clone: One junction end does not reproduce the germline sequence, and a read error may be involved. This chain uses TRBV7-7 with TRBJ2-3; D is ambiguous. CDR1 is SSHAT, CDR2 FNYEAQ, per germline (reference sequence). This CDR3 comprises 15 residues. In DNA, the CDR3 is TGTGCTAGCAGCGAGTCAGGAAAAGGCACAGATACGCAGTATTTT. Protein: CASSESGKGTDTQYF.

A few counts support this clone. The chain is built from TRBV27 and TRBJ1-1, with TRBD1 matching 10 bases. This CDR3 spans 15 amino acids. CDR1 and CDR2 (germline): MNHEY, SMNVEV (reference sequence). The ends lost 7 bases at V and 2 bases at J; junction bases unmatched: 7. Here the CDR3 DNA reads TGTGCCAGCACCCCTGGGACAGGGGTTAACACTGAAGCTTTCTTT. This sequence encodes CASTPGTGVNTEAFF.

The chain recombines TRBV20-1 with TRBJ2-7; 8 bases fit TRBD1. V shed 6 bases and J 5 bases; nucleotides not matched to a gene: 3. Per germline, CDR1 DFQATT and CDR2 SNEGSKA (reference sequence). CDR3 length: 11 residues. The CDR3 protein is CSARQGNEQYF. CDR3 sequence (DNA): TGCAGTGCAAGACAGGGGAACGAGCAGTACTTC.

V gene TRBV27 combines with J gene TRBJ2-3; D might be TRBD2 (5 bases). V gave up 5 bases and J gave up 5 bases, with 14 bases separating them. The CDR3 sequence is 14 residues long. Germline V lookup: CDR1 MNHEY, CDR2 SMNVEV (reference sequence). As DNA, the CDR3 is TGTGCCAGCAGTCACGGTACAGCGGTAGATACGCAGTATTTT. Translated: CASSHGTAVDTQYF.

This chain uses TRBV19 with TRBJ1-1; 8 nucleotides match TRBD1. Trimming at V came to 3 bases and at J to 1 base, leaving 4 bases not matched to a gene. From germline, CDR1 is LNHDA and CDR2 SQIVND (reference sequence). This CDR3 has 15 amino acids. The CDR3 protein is CASSIGQGTNTEAFF. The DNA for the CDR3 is TGTGCCAGTAGTATTGGACAGGGAACGAACACTGAAGCTTTCTTT. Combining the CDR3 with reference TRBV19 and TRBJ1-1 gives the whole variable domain DGGITQSPKYLFRKEGQNVTLSCEQNLNHDAMYWYRQDPGQGLRLIYYSQIVNDFQKGDIAEGYSVSREKKESFPLTVTSAQKNPTAFYLCASSIGQGTNTEAFFGQGTRLTVV.